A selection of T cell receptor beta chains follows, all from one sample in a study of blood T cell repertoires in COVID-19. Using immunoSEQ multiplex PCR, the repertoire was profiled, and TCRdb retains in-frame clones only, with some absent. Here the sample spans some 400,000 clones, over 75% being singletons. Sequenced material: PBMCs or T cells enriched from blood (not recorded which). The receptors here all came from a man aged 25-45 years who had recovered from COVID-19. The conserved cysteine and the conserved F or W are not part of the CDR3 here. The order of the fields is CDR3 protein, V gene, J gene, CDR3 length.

ASSTGQGRQPQH,TRBV28,TRBJ1-5,12
ASSIGQGMNTEAF,TRBV19,TRBJ1-1,13
ASSVGQGASEKLF,TRBV7-8,TRBJ1-4,13
ASSLGEVIGELF,TRBV11-2,TRBJ2-2,12
ASSLWQAMNSPLH,TRBV5-6,TRBJ1-6,13
ATSVAGMYNEQF,TRBV24-1,TRBJ2-1,12
ASGSLIELPQH,TRBV12-5,TRBJ1-5,11
ASSLRQGVSYEQY,TRBV28,TRBJ2-7,13
ASSQDFGLGDTQY,TRBV4-2,TRBJ2-3,13
ASSSELAGLAKNIQY,TRBV7-8,TRBJ2-4,15
ASSFGTTVNTEAF,TRBV11-2,TRBJ1-1,13
ASRKLESSYNEQF,TRBV6-6,TRBJ2-1,13
ASSQGGQRLWNEQF,TRBV14,TRBJ2-1,14
ASSLGRQGAAGYT,TRBV11-2,TRBJ1-2,13
ASSASGSLALETQY,TRBV9,TRBJ2-5,14
ASSFTTYNEQF,TRBV5-1,TRBJ2-1,11
ASSQATGITNEKLF,TRBV4-1,TRBJ1-4,14
ASSPSARRSYNEQF,TRBV19,TRBJ2-1,14
ASSTGTALDEQY,TRBV6-5,TRBJ2-7,12
ASSPGTQNTEAF,TRBV18,TRBJ1-1,12
ASSSGSGRSSYNEQF,TRBV11-3,TRBJ2-1,15
ASSSGLAGVGADTQY,TRBV5-1,TRBJ2-3,15
ASSFSPGTSGFVNEQF,TRBV27,TRBJ2-1,16
ASSSRQESNQPQH,TRBV28,TRBJ1-5,13
ASSTGQGGNQPQH,TRBV7-8,TRBJ1-5,13
ASSPTGVKLDEQF,TRBV11-2,TRBJ2-1,13
ASSQVIAGVAEQY,TRBV4-1,TRBJ2-7,13
ASSPLEGVNPDTQY,TRBV18,TRBJ2-3,14
ASRPDRGLPYT,TRBV6-5,TRBJ1-2,11
ASSRGLAGGADNEQF,TRBV18,TRBJ2-1,15
ASRDNHWGPMNEQF,TRBV28,TRBJ2-1,14